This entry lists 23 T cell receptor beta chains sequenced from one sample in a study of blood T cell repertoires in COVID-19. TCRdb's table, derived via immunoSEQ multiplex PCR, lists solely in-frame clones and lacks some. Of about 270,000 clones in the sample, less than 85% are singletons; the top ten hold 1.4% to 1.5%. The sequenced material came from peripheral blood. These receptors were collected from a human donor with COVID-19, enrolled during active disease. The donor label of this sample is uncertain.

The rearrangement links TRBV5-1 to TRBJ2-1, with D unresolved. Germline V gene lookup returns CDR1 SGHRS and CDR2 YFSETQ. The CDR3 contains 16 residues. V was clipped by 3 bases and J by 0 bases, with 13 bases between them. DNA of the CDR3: TGCGCCAGCAGCTCCGATGGAGCTAACTCCTACAATGAGCAGTTCTTC. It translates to CASSSDGANSYNEQFF.

CDR3 region: CATSDGGQNIQYF. The CDR3 nucleotides are TGTGCCACCAGTGATGGAGGACAAAACATTCAGTACTTC. The chain couples TRBV24-1 to TRBJ2-4, with D possibly being TRBD2 (5 bases). The germline V gene encodes CDR1 KGHDR and CDR2 SFDVKD. With 3 bases removed from V and 5 bases from J, the gap between germline ends came to 7 bases. The CDR3 is 13 amino acids.

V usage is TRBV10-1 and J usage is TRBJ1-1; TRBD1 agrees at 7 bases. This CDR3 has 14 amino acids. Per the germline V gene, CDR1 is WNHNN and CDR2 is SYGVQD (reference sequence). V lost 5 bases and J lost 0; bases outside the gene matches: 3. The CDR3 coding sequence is TGCGCCAGCAGTTTGACAGGGCTGAACACTGAAGCTTTCTTT. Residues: CASSLTGLNTEAFF.

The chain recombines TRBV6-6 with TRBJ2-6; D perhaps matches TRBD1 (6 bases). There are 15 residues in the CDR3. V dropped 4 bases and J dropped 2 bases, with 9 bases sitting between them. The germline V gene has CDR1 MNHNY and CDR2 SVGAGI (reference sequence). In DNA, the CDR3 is TGTGCCAGCAGTTTTAGGACAGCTGGGGCCAACGTCCTGACTTTC. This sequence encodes CASSFRTAGANVLTF.

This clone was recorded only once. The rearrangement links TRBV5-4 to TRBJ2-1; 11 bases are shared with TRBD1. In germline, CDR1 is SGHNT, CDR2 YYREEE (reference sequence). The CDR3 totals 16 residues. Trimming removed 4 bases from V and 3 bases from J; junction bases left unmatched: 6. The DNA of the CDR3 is TGTGCCAGCAGCCCACCGGGACAGGGGGGCTACAATGAGCAGTTCTTC. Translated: CASSPPGQGGYNEQFF.

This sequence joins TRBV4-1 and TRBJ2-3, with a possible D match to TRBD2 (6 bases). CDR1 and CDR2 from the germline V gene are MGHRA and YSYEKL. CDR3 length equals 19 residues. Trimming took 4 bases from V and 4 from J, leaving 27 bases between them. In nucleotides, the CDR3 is TGCGCCAGCAGCCCCCTGGGCCGCGGGGCTGTTGGGGTACCAGATACGCAGTATTTT. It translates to CASSPLGRGAVGVPDTQYF.

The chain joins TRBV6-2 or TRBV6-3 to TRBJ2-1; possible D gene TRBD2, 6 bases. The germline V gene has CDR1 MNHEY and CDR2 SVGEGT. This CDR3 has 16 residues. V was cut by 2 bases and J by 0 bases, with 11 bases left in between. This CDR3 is CASSYLARSSYNEQFF. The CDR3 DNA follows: TGTGCCAGCAGTTACCTAGCGAGGAGCTCCTACAATGAGCAGTTCTTC.

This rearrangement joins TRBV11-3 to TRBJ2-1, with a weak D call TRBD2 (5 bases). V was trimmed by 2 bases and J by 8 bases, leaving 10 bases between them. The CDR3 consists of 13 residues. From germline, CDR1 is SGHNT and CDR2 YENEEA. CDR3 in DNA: TGTGCCAGCAGCTTACTAGCTGAGTATGAGCAGTTCTTC. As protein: CASSLLAEYEQFF. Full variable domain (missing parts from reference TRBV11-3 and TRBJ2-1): EAGVVQSPRYKIIEKKQPVAFWCNPISGHNTLYWYLQNLGQGPELLIRYENEEAVDDSQLPKDRFSAERLKGVDSTLKIQPAELGDSAVYLCASSLLAEYEQFFGPGTRLTVL.

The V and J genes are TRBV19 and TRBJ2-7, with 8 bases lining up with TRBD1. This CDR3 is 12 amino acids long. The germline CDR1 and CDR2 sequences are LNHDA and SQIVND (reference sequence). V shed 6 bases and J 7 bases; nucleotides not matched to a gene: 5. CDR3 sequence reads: CASSQGAREQYF. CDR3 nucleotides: TGTGCCAGTAGCCAGGGGGCGCGTGAGCAGTACTTC.

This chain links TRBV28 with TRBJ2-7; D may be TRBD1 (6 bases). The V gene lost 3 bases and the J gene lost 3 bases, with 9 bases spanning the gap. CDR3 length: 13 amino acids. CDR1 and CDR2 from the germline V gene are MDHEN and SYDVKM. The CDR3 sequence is CASSLDRNYEQYF. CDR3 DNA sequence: TGTGCCAGCAGTTTGGACAGAAACTACGAGCAGTACTTC.

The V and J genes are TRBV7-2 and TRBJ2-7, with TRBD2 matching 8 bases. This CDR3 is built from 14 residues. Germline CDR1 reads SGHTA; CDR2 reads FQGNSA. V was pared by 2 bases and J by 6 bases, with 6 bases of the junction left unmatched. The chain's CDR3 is CASSLSGSAGEQYF. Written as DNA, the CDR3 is TGTGCCAGCAGCTTAAGCGGGAGCGCAGGCGAGCAGTACTTC.

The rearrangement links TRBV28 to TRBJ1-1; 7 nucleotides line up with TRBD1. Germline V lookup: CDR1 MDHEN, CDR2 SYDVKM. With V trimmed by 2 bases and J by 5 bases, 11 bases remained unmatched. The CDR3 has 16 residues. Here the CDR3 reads CASSLNADRVKTEAFF. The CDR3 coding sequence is TGTGCCAGCAGTTTAAACGCCGACAGGGTAAAAACTGAAGCTTTCTTT. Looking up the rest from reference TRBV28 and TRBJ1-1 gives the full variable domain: DVKVTQSSRYLVKRTGEKVFLECVQDMDHENMFWYRQDPGLGLRLIYFSYDVKMKEKGDIPEGYSVSREKKERFSLILESASTNQTSMYLCASSLNADRVKTEAFFGQGTRLTVV.

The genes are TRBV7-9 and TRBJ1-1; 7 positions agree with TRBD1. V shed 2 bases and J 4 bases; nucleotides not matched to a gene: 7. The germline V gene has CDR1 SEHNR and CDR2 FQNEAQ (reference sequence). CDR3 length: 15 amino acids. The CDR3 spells CASSLSRQGGTEAFF. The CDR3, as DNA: TGTGCCAGCAGCTTATCTCGTCAGGGGGGCACTGAAGCTTTCTTT.

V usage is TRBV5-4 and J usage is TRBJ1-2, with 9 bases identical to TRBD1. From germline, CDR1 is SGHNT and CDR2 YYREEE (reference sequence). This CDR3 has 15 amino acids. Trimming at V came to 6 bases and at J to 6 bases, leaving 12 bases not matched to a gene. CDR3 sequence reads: CASTLSQGARDGYTF. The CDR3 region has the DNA TGTGCCAGCACTTTATCACAGGGGGCCAGGGATGGCTACACCTTC.

CDR3 region: CASSRRGWASSYEQYF. The CDR3 nucleotides are TGTGCCAGCAGTCGCAGGGGCTGGGCTAGTAGCTACGAGCAGTACTTC. V and J are TRBV27 and TRBJ2-7; D is possibly TRBD1 (6 bases). This CDR3 has 16 amino acids. V was cut by 5 bases and J by 3 bases, with 20 bases left in between. CDR1 and CDR2 (germline): MNHEY, SMNVEV (reference sequence).

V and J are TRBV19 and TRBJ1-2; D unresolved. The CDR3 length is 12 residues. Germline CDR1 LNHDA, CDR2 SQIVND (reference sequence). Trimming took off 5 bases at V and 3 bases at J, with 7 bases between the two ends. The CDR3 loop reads CASSVGDYGYTF. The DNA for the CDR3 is TGTGCCAGTAGTGTGGGAGACTATGGCTACACCTTC.

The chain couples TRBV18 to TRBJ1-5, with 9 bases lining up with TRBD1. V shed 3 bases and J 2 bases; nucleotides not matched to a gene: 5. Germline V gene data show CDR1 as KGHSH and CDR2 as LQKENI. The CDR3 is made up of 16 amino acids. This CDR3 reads CASSPGTGRGNQPQHF. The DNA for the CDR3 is TGTGCCAGCTCACCCGGGACAGGGAGGGGCAATCAGCCCCAGCATTTT. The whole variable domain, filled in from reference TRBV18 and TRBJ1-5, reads NAGVMQNPRHLVRRRGQEARLRCSPMKGHSHVYWYRQLPEEGLKFMVYLQKENIIDESGMPKERFSAEFPKEGPSILRIQQVVRGDSAAYFCASSPGTGRGNQPQHFGDGTRLSIL.

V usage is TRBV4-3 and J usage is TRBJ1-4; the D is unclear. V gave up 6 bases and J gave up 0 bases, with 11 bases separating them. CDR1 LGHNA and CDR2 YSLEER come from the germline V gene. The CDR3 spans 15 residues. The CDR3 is CASSYSSSTNEKLFF. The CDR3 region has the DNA TGCGCCAGCAGTTACAGCTCCTCAACTAATGAAAAACTGTTTTTT.

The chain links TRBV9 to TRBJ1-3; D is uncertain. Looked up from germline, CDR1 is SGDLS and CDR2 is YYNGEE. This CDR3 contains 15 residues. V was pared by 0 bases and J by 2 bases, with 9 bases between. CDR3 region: CASSVGGPPGNTIYF. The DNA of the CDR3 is TGTGCCAGCAGCGTAGGTGGCCCTCCTGGAAACACCATATATTTT.

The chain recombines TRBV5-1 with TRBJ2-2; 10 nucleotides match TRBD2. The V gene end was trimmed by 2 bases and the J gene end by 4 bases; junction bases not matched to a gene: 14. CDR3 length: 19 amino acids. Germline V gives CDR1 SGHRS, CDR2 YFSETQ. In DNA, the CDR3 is TGCGCCAGCAGCTTTCGTCCCGCGGCTAGCGGGAGTGTCACCGGGGAGCTGTTTTTT. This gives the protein CASSFRPAASGSVTGELFF.

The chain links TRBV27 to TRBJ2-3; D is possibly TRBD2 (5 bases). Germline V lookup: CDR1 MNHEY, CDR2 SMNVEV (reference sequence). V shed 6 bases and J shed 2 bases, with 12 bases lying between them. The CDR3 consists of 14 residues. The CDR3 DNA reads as TGTGCCAGCAGGAGGGTTGGCCTCACAGATACGCAGTATTTT. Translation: CASRRVGLTDTQYF.

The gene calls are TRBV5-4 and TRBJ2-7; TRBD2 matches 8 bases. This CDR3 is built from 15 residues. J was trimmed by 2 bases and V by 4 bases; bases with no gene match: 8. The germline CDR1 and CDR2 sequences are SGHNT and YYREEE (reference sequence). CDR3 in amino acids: CASSPNRGGTYEQYF. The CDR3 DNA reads TGTGCCAGCAGCCCAAACCGGGGGGGAACCTACGAGCAGTACTTC.

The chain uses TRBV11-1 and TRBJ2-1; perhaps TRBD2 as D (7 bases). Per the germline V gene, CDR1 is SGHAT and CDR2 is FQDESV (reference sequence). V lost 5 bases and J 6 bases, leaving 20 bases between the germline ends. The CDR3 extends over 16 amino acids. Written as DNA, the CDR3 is TGTGCCAGCAGCCAGAGGGGGGGGTCCGGGGCCAATGAGCAGTTCTTC. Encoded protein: CASSQRGGSGANEQFF.